This TCR beta chain was documented in a study of Graves' ophthalmopathy and Graves' hyperthyroidism. Scientists amplified the TCR beta CDR3 regions from RNA transcripts. Second-round multiplex PCR came after a first-round RT-PCR that employed HTBI primers. TCRdb re-called the multiplex PCR reads through MiXCR, storing one row per CDR3 protein. The sample holds about 370,000 distinct CDR3 sequences, about 18% seen once. This clonotype was observed many times. No progression to ophthalmopathy over 18 months defined stable hyperthyroidism. Patients in the hyperthyroidism group, adults aged 18 to 65, were newly diagnosed, under 2 months' duration. Enrollment excluded any patients with other autoimmune diseases, uncontrolled infections, pregnancy or lactation. The PBMC fraction was derived from less than 11 ml of fresh peripheral blood. The sample consisted of peripheral blood. This clonotype was sampled from an adult woman with stable Graves' hyperthyroidism.

The CDR3 region is CSASVWAETLNTEAFF. CDR3 coding DNA: TGCAGTGCTAGTGTGTGGGCAGAAACTTTGAACACTGAAGCTTTCTTT. The chain uses TRBV20-1 and TRBJ1-1, with unresolved D. V was cut by 3 bases and J by 0 bases, with 17 bases left in between. This CDR3 region has 16 residues. Germline V gene lookup returns CDR1 DFQATT and CDR2 SNEGSKA (reference sequence).